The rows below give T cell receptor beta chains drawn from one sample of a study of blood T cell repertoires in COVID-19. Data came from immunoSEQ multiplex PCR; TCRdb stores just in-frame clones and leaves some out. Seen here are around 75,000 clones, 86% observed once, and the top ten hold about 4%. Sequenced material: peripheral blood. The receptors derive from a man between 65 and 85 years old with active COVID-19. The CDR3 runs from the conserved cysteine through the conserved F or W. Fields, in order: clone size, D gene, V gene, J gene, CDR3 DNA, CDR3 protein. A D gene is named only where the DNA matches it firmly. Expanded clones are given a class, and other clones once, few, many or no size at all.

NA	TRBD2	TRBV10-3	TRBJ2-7	TGTGCCATCAGTGACCTAGCGGGGGAGCAGTACTTC	CAISDLAGEQYF
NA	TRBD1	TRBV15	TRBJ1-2	TGTGCCACCAGCAGAGATGGGGACAGCTGGGGCTACACCTTC	CATSRDGDSWGYTF
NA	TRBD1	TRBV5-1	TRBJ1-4	TGCGCCAGCAGCTTGGGGACAGGGGCTGGTGAAAAACTGTTTTTT	CASSLGTGAGEKLFF
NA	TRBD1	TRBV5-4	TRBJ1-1	TGTGCCAGCAGCCTACCAGGGACAGGGAACACTGAAGCTTTCTTT	CASSLPGTGNTEAFF
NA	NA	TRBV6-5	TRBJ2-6	TGTGCCAGCACCCTCGAGAGCTCTGGGGCCAACGTCCTGACTTTC	CASTLESSGANVLTF
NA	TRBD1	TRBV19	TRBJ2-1	TGTGCCAGTAGTACCGACAGGGGCCCCTACAATGAGCAGTTCTTC	CASSTDRGPYNEQFF
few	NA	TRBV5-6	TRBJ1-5	TGTGCCAGCAGCTTGGGGCTGGGGACGGGGGGTCAGCCCCAGCATTTT	CASSLGLGTGGQPQHF
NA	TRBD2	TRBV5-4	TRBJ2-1	TGTGCCAGCAGCTTAGCGGGGGTTCGGGATGAGCAGTTCTTC	CASSLAGVRDEQFF
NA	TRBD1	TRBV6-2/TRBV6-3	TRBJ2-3	TGTGCCAGCAGTTACTCGGGACAGTTTCCAGATACGCAGTATTTT	CASSYSGQFPDTQYF
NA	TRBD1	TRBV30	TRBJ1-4	TGTGCCTGGAGGGGGACAGTCGGGGAAAAACTGTTTTTT	CAWRGTVGEKLFF
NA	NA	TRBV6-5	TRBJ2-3	TGTGCCAGCAGCCGGGACACCAACACAGATACGCAGTATTTT	CASSRDTNTDTQYF
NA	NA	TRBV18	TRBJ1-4	TGTGCCAGCTCTCCGGGGGTGGCAACTAATGAAAAACTGTTTTTT	CASSPGVATNEKLFF
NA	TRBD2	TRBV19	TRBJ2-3	TGTGCCAGTAGTATAGTGTCTAGCGGAGGGACTGCGCAGTATTTT	CASSIVSSGGTAQYF
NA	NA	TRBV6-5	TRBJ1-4	TGTGCCAGCAGTTACTCGTCGAAGGGGGCTAATGAAAAACTGTTTTTT	CASSYSSKGANEKLFF
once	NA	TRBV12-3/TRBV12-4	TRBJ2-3	TGTGCCAGCGGGGCAGGGGTGGGAGATACGCAGTATTTT	CASGAGVGDTQYF
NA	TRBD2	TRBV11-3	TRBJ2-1	TGTGCCAGCAGCTTAGTAGCGGGAGGGAGGGATGAGCAGTTCTTC	CASSLVAGGRDEQFF
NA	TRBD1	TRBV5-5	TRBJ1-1	TGTGCCAGCAGCCGACAGGGGATGAACACTGAAGCTTTCTTT	CASSRQGMNTEAFF
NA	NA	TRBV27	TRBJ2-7	TGTGCCAGCAGTTTATTAGGCAGGGGGGACGAGCAGTACTTC	CASSLLGRGDEQYF
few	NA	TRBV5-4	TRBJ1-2	TGTGCCAGCAGCCCTGGGGGGGTACCCAACTATGGCTACACCTTC	CASSPGGVPNYGYTF
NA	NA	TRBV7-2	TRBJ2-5	TGTGCCAGCAGCTTAGGGGCGACGGCCCAGTACTTC	CASSLGATAQYF
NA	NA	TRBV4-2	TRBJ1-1	TGTGCCAGCAGCTCCCCGGGACTCTCAATGAACACTGAAGCTTTCTTT	CASSSPGLSMNTEAFF
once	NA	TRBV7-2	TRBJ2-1	TGTGCCAGCGCCGGGTACAATGAGCAGTTCTTC	CASAGYNEQFF
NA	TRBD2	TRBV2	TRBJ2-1	TGTGCCAGCAGTGGCGGGAGGGCAAGGGGTGAGCAGTTCTTC	CASSGGRARGEQFF
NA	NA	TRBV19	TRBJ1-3	TGTGCCAGTAGTTACGAACCCGGCGGGGGCTCTGGAAACACCATATATTTT	CASSYEPGGGSGNTIYF
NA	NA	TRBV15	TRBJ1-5	TGTGCCACCAGCAGAATGGCGGTCTACGGGGGGAATCAGCCCCAGCATTTT	CATSRMAVYGGNQPQHF
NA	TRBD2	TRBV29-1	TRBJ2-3	TGCAGCGTTGAAGGCCTAGCGGGGGGAGATACGCAGTATTTT	CSVEGLAGGDTQYF
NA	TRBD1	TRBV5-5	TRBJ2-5	TGTGCCAGCAGCTTTAGGGGGACAGGGGCACAAGAGACCCAGTACTTC	CASSFRGTGAQETQYF
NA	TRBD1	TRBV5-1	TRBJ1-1	TGCGCCAGCAGCCGGGGACAGGGGAACACTGAAGCTTTCTTT	CASSRGQGNTEAFF
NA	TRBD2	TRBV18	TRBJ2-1	TGTGCCAGCTCACCCCCGCGGGAGAAGGAGTACAATGAGCAGTTCTTC	CASSPPREKEYNEQFF
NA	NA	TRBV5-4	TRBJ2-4	TGTGCCAGCAGACCCGAGGGGGCGGGACCAAGACTAGAGGACTTC	CASRPEGAGPRLEDF
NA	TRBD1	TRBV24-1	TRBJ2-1	TGTGCCACCAGTGATCCGCAAACAGGGGCGGCCTACAATGAGCAGTTCTTC	CATSDPQTGAAYNEQFF
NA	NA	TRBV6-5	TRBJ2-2	TGTGCCAGCTCCCGGTCCGGGGAGCTGTTTTTT	CASSRSGELFF
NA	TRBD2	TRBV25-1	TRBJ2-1	TGTGCCAGCAGTGTCGGTAGCGGGACCTACAATGAGCAGTTCTTC	CASSVGSGTYNEQFF
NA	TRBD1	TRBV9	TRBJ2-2	TGTGCCAGCAGGACAGGGGGTGGGGAGCTGTTTTTT	CASRTGGGELFF
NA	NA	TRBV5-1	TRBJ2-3	TGCGCCAGCAGCCTACGATCTCCAGGGGATACGCAGTATTTT	CASSLRSPGDTQYF
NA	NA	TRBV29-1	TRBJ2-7	TGCAGCGTTCTTTTGGACATCCCCTACGAGCAGTACTTC	CSVLLDIPYEQYF
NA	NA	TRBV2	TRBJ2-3	TGTGCCAGCAGCGGCCGGGGTCCAGATACGCAGTATTTT	CASSGRGPDTQYF
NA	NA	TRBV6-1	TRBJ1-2	TGTGCCAGCAGTGAACGGCAGGTGGATGGCTACACCTTC	CASSERQVDGYTF
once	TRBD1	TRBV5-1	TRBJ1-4	TGCGCCAGCAGCCCCCGACAGGGCGTGGGTGAAAAACTGTTTTTT	CASSPRQGVGEKLFF
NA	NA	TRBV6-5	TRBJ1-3	TGTGCCAGCAGTTACTCGTGGCAGAACTCTGGAAACACCATATATTTT	CASSYSWQNSGNTIYF
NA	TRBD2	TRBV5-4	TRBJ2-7	TGTGCCAGCAGCCCCGCGGGGGGAGGGACCTACGAGCAGTACTTC	CASSPAGGGTYEQYF
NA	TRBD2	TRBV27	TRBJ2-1	TGTGCCAGCAGTTTATCCCCAGCGGGAGGCCCCTACAATGAGCAGTTCTTC	CASSLSPAGGPYNEQFF
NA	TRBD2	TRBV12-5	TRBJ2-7	TGTGCTAGTGGTTTGCCCCCTAGCGGGGGTTCCTACGAGCAGTACTTC	CASGLPPSGGSYEQYF